This T cell receptor beta chain is drawn from a study of chemoradiotherapy in HPV16-positive cancers. Broader study findings: Candidate HPV-specific clones and E7-related TCR motifs grew in tumor during treatment.

Trimming cost V 4 bases and J 0 bases, with 13 bases left between them. Germline CDR1 reads SGHDT; CDR2 reads YYEEEE. The CDR3 runs 15 residues. Sequenced by immunoSEQ multiplex PCR; TCRdb stores in-frame clones only, minus some. Among approximately 9,000 clones listed, approximately 66% were seen once. Note on this clone: No antigen is known for it.

The source was tumor tissue, collected from a patient who underwent chemoradiotherapy. This rearrangement joins TRBV5-6 to TRBJ1-2; TRBD1 is a possible D gene (5 bases). The clonotype originates from a human donor with HPV-associated anogenital cancer. CDR3 sequence: CASSRRDAANYGYTF. The CDR3 nucleotides read TGTGCCAGCAGCCGTCGGGACGCAGCTAACTATGGCTACACCTTC.